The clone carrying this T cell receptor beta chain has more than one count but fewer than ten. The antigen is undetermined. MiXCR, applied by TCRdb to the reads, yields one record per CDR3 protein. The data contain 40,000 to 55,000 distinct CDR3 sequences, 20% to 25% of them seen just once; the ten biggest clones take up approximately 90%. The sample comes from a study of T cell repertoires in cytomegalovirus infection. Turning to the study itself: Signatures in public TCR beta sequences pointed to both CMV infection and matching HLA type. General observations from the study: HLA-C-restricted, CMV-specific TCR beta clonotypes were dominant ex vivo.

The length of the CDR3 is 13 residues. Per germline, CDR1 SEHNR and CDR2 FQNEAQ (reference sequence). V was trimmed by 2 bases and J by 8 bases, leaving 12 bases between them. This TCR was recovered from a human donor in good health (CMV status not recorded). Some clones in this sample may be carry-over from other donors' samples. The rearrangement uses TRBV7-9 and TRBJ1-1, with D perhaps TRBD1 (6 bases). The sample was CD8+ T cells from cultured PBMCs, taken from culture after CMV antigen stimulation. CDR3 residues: CASSLSGQVEAFF. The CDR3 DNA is TGTGCCAGCAGCTTATCGGGACAAGTCGAAGCTTTCTTT.